Listed below are T cell receptor beta chains from one sample, sequenced in a study of blood T cell repertoires in COVID-19. Sequencing was performed with immunoSEQ multiplex PCR; in TCRdb, only in-frame clones are kept and a portion is missing. The repertoire holds 100,000 or so clones, with 91% as singletons. The specimen was peripheral blood. The source is a man in his fifties with acute or convalescent COVID-19. CDR3s include the opening cysteine and the closing phenylalanine or tryptophan. Fields, in order: J gene, V gene, D gene, clone size, CDR3 DNA, CDR3 protein. A D gene is named only where the DNA matches it firmly. Expanded clones are given a class, and other clones once, few, many or no size at all.

j_call: TRBJ2-5
v_call: TRBV4-3
d_call: TRBD2
clone_size: NA
cdr3_nt: TGCGCCAGCAGCCACGGACTAGCGGGCGCGGAGACCCAGTACTTC
cdr3_aa: CASSHGLAGAETQYF

j_call: TRBJ1-5
v_call: TRBV9
d_call: NA
clone_size: NA
cdr3_nt: TGTGCCAGCAGCCCCGACAGTTATAGCAATCAGCCCCAGCATTTT
cdr3_aa: CASSPDSYSNQPQHF

j_call: TRBJ2-1
v_call: TRBV12-3/TRBV12-4
d_call: NA
clone_size: NA
cdr3_nt: TGTGCCAGCACCCCGTACTACAATGAGCAGTTCTTC
cdr3_aa: CASTPYYNEQFF

j_call: TRBJ1-5
v_call: TRBV28
d_call: NA
clone_size: NA
cdr3_nt: TGTGCCAGCAGTTTGGGGGGTTCTCAGCCCCAGCATTTT
cdr3_aa: CASSLGGSQPQHF

j_call: TRBJ1-6
v_call: TRBV19
d_call: NA
clone_size: NA
cdr3_nt: TGTGCCAGTAGTCTATCGGGCTATAATTCACCCCTCCACTTT
cdr3_aa: CASSLSGYNSPLHF

j_call: TRBJ1-1
v_call: TRBV6-5
d_call: NA
clone_size: NA
cdr3_nt: TGTGCCAGCAAAAAACCGGGGAACACTGAAGCTTTCTTT
cdr3_aa: CASKKPGNTEAFF

j_call: TRBJ2-1
v_call: TRBV4-1
d_call: NA
clone_size: NA
cdr3_nt: TGCGCCAGCAGCCATTTAGACTCCAATGAGCAGTTCTTC
cdr3_aa: CASSHLDSNEQFF

j_call: TRBJ1-2
v_call: TRBV6-1
d_call: TRBD1
clone_size: few
cdr3_nt: TGTGCCAGCAGTGAACGGGACAGGTTCCTCGGGTATGGCTACACCTTC
cdr3_aa: CASSERDRFLGYGYTF

j_call: TRBJ1-4
v_call: TRBV3-1/TRBV3-2
d_call: TRBD1
clone_size: NA
cdr3_nt: TGTGCCAGCAGCCAACCCAGGGGGCGAAAACTGTTTTTT
cdr3_aa: CASSQPRGRKLFF

j_call: TRBJ1-2
v_call: TRBV6-5
d_call: NA
clone_size: NA
cdr3_nt: TGTGCCAGCAGTTACCTCCAGGGGAAGGCCTATGGCTACACCTTC
cdr3_aa: CASSYLQGKAYGYTF

j_call: TRBJ1-5
v_call: TRBV13
d_call: NA
clone_size: NA
cdr3_nt: TGTGCCAGCAGCTTAGTGGGGGGGCAGGGCCCCAATCAGCCCCAGCATTTT
cdr3_aa: CASSLVGGQGPNQPQHF

j_call: TRBJ2-7
v_call: TRBV5-4
d_call: NA
clone_size: NA
cdr3_nt: TGTGCCAGCAGCTTGGCCAAGGGGTACGAGCAGTACTTC
cdr3_aa: CASSLAKGYEQYF

j_call: TRBJ2-7
v_call: TRBV4-3
d_call: TRBD1
clone_size: NA
cdr3_nt: TGCGCCAGCAGCTCCACGGTCGGGACAGGGGGCGGTTACGAGCAGTACTTC
cdr3_aa: CASSSTVGTGGGYEQYF

j_call: TRBJ2-7
v_call: TRBV24-1
d_call: NA
clone_size: NA
cdr3_nt: TGTGCCACCAGTGATCCGCGGGCCTACGAGCAGTACTTC
cdr3_aa: CATSDPRAYEQYF

j_call: TRBJ2-1
v_call: TRBV3-1/TRBV3-2
d_call: TRBD1
clone_size: NA
cdr3_nt: TGTGCCAGCAGCCAGGCAACAGGGGAACCTAAGGATGAGCAGTTCTTC
cdr3_aa: CASSQATGEPKDEQFF

j_call: TRBJ1-4
v_call: TRBV4-1
d_call: NA
clone_size: NA
cdr3_nt: TGCGCCAGCAGCCAAGATCAGAGGAGGGAAAAACTGTTTTTT
cdr3_aa: CASSQDQRREKLFF

j_call: TRBJ1-1
v_call: TRBV30
d_call: NA
clone_size: NA
cdr3_nt: TGTGCCTGGACCAGGGGCCAGAACACTGAAGCTTTCTTT
cdr3_aa: CAWTRGQNTEAFF

j_call: TRBJ1-1
v_call: TRBV24-1
d_call: NA
clone_size: NA
cdr3_nt: TGTGCCACCAGTGACAGTTTGAACACTGAAGCTTTCTTT
cdr3_aa: CATSDSLNTEAFF

j_call: TRBJ2-1
v_call: TRBV7-6
d_call: TRBD1
clone_size: once
cdr3_nt: TGTGCCAGCAGCCCCTGGACAGGCTACAATGAGCAGTTCTTC
cdr3_aa: CASSPWTGYNEQFF

j_call: TRBJ1-1
v_call: TRBV11-2
d_call: NA
clone_size: NA
cdr3_nt: TGTGCCAGCAGCTTAGATGGAGTGGGCACTGAAGCTTTCTTT
cdr3_aa: CASSLDGVGTEAFF

j_call: TRBJ1-4
v_call: TRBV19
d_call: TRBD1
clone_size: NA
cdr3_nt: TGTGCCGGACGCCGGACAGGGAGGGATGAAAAACTGTTTTTT
cdr3_aa: CAGRRTGRDEKLFF

j_call: TRBJ1-5
v_call: TRBV7-2
d_call: NA
clone_size: NA
cdr3_nt: TGTGCCAGCAGCTTAATATTCCACGGGAATCAGCCCCAGCATTTT
cdr3_aa: CASSLIFHGNQPQHF

j_call: TRBJ1-2
v_call: TRBV19
d_call: TRBD1
clone_size: NA
cdr3_nt: TGTGCCAGTACCACCCCCGGACAGGGGGCTCATGGCTACACCTTC
cdr3_aa: CASTTPGQGAHGYTF

j_call: TRBJ2-7
v_call: TRBV5-1
d_call: TRBD1
clone_size: NA
cdr3_nt: TGCGCCAGCAGCTTGGATCTGGGACAGGGAGAGGACGAGCAGTACTTC
cdr3_aa: CASSLDLGQGEDEQYF

j_call: TRBJ2-5
v_call: TRBV19
d_call: NA
clone_size: NA
cdr3_nt: TGTGCCAGTACCGACGACCCCGGACAGTGTGAGACCCAGTACTTC
cdr3_aa: CASTDDPGQCETQYF

j_call: TRBJ1-2
v_call: TRBV29-1
d_call: NA
clone_size: NA
cdr3_nt: TGCAGCGGCAGGACAGCTTATGGCTACACCTTC
cdr3_aa: CSGRTAYGYTF

j_call: TRBJ1-1
v_call: TRBV7-9
d_call: NA
clone_size: once
cdr3_nt: TGTGCCAGCAGCCCACCGGGACTTGGGAATGAAGCTTTCTTT
cdr3_aa: CASSPPGLGNEAFF

j_call: TRBJ2-5
v_call: TRBV28
d_call: NA
clone_size: NA
cdr3_nt: TGTGCCAGCAGTTTGGGCCTCAGGGGAAGCGAGACCCAGTACTTC
cdr3_aa: CASSLGLRGSETQYF

j_call: TRBJ1-2
v_call: TRBV4-2
d_call: TRBD1
clone_size: once
cdr3_nt: TGTGCCAGCAGCCAAGAGGGGGACAGGTGGAGATATGGCTACACCTTC
cdr3_aa: CASSQEGDRWRYGYTF

j_call: TRBJ1-1
v_call: TRBV5-6
d_call: NA
clone_size: NA
cdr3_nt: TGTGCCAGCACCAAGAGGAGTGTTGGATTGAACACTGAAGCTTTCTTT
cdr3_aa: CASTKRSVGLNTEAFF

j_call: TRBJ1-5
v_call: TRBV6-5
d_call: TRBD1
clone_size: NA
cdr3_nt: TGTGCCAGCGGATCTGGGACAGGGGGCAATCAGCCCCAGCATTTT
cdr3_aa: CASGSGTGGNQPQHF

j_call: TRBJ1-4
v_call: TRBV19
d_call: TRBD1
clone_size: once
cdr3_nt: TGTGCCAGTAGTGCCGTCCTGGACAGGTTTCATGAAAAACTGTTTTTT
cdr3_aa: CASSAVLDRFHEKLFF

j_call: TRBJ1-2
v_call: TRBV5-6
d_call: NA
clone_size: NA
cdr3_nt: TGTGCCAGCAGTTTCCGCGGGAGTCAGACGAACTATGGCTACACCTTC
cdr3_aa: CASSFRGSQTNYGYTF

j_call: TRBJ1-1
v_call: TRBV9
d_call: NA
clone_size: NA
cdr3_nt: TGTGCCAGCAACAAGGGAGGGAACACTGAAGCTTTCTTT
cdr3_aa: CASNKGGNTEAFF

j_call: TRBJ1-1
v_call: TRBV15
d_call: NA
clone_size: NA
cdr3_nt: TGTGCCACCAGCAGGTCCCGCGACAAGAACACTGAAGCTTTCTTT
cdr3_aa: CATSRSRDKNTEAFF

j_call: TRBJ1-2
v_call: TRBV6-1
d_call: NA
clone_size: NA
cdr3_nt: TGTGCCAGCAGTGATGGGGCCCCCTATGGCTACACCTTC
cdr3_aa: CASSDGAPYGYTF

j_call: TRBJ2-7
v_call: TRBV2
d_call: TRBD1
clone_size: NA
cdr3_nt: TGTGCCAGCAGCCCGACAGGGGCGTACAACTACGAGCAGTACTTC
cdr3_aa: CASSPTGAYNYEQYF

j_call: TRBJ1-1
v_call: TRBV19
d_call: TRBD1
clone_size: NA
cdr3_nt: TGTGCCAGTAGCCGATACAGGGGGGGGAACACTGAAGCTTTCTTT
cdr3_aa: CASSRYRGGNTEAFF

j_call: TRBJ1-2
v_call: TRBV10-3
d_call: NA
clone_size: NA
cdr3_nt: TGTGCCATCCTTCGGGCAGGGGCCGGATTAGCCGATGGCTACACCTTC
cdr3_aa: CAILRAGAGLADGYTF

j_call: TRBJ2-7
v_call: TRBV20-1
d_call: NA
clone_size: few
cdr3_nt: TGCAGTGCTAGGGGGGCAGGCGAGCAGTACTTC
cdr3_aa: CSARGAGEQYF

j_call: TRBJ1-5
v_call: TRBV10-3
d_call: TRBD1
clone_size: NA
cdr3_nt: TGTGCCATCAGTGAGAGGACAGGGGGCGGGCAGCCCCAGCATTTT
cdr3_aa: CAISERTGGGQPQHF

j_call: TRBJ2-1
v_call: TRBV7-9
d_call: TRBD1
clone_size: NA
cdr3_nt: TGTGCCAGCAGCTCATGGGGACAGGGGGACGACAATGAGCAGTTCTTC
cdr3_aa: CASSSWGQGDDNEQFF

j_call: TRBJ2-1
v_call: TRBV19
d_call: TRBD1
clone_size: NA
cdr3_nt: TGTGCCAGTAAGGGGGCTCGTGACTACAATGAGCAGTTCTTC
cdr3_aa: CASKGARDYNEQFF

j_call: TRBJ1-1
v_call: TRBV7-9
d_call: TRBD1
clone_size: NA
cdr3_nt: TGTGCCAGCAGCGACCGACAGGGTTACAACACTGAAGCTTTCTTT
cdr3_aa: CASSDRQGYNTEAFF

j_call: TRBJ1-4
v_call: TRBV18
d_call: NA
clone_size: NA
cdr3_nt: TGTGCCAGCTCACGGACATCAACTAATGAAAAACTGTTTTTT
cdr3_aa: CASSRTSTNEKLFF

j_call: TRBJ2-7
v_call: TRBV10-1
d_call: TRBD1
clone_size: NA
cdr3_nt: TGCGCCAGCAGCAAGACAGGGGGCTTGGAGGAGCAGTACTTC
cdr3_aa: CASSKTGGLEEQYF

j_call: TRBJ2-7
v_call: TRBV3-1/TRBV3-2
d_call: NA
clone_size: NA
cdr3_nt: TGTGCCAGCAGCCAAGTTCTTTCAACCGGCGAGCAGTACTTC
cdr3_aa: CASSQVLSTGEQYF

j_call: TRBJ2-3
v_call: TRBV9
d_call: TRBD1
clone_size: NA
cdr3_nt: TGTGCCAGCAGCGTAACTCTTTCTGACAGGGGTACAGATACGCAGTATTTT
cdr3_aa: CASSVTLSDRGTDTQYF

j_call: TRBJ2-5
v_call: TRBV10-2
d_call: NA
clone_size: NA
cdr3_nt: TGCGCCAGCAGTGAGAGGGAGAGAGAGACCCAGTACTTC
cdr3_aa: CASSERERETQYF

j_call: TRBJ1-2
v_call: TRBV3-1/TRBV3-2
d_call: NA
clone_size: NA
cdr3_nt: TGTGCCAGCAGCAGAAAGGGGGAGGGCTACACCTTC
cdr3_aa: CASSRKGEGYTF

j_call: TRBJ1-5
v_call: TRBV6-1
d_call: NA
clone_size: few
cdr3_nt: TGTGCCAGCAGTGAAGCAGGCGGCAGAGATCAGCCCCAGCATTTT
cdr3_aa: CASSEAGGRDQPQHF

j_call: TRBJ2-2
v_call: TRBV5-6
d_call: NA
clone_size: NA
cdr3_nt: TGTGCCAGCAGCTTGGGGGGGACAATGAACACCGGGGAGCTGTTTTTT
cdr3_aa: CASSLGGTMNTGELFF

j_call: TRBJ1-1
v_call: TRBV12-3/TRBV12-4
d_call: NA
clone_size: NA
cdr3_nt: TGTGCCAGCAGTTTACAGGGGAACACTGAAGCTTTCTTT
cdr3_aa: CASSLQGNTEAFF